Sequencing of this TCR beta chain was carried out in a study of shared clonotypes between healthy human individuals. Study context: Three plates were used per donor for CD4 naive, three for CD4 memory, two for CD8 naive and one for CD8 memory.

Concerning this clone: Antigen unknown.

Here immunoSEQ multiplex PCR was the method, and the copy in TCRdb shows in-frame clones only, minus some. The repertoire holds around 550,000 clones, with almost 97% as singletons. Study-wide points: Non-shared clonotypes showed lower generation probabilities than clonotypes common to all four donors. Rarefaction indicated that sorted-subset sequencing remained incomplete although depth was large.

Trimming took off 7 bases at V and 8 bases at J, with 20 bases between the two ends. The length of the CDR3 is 14 residues. Germline V gene sequence: CDR1 MNHEY, CDR2 SMNVEV (reference sequence). What was sequenced was naive CD4+ T cells sorted from blood. Subset noted: CD45RA+ positively selected. The sequence was collected from a woman in her 30s in good health. The chain uses TRBV27 and TRBJ2-5; unclear D gene. The CDR3 spells CASNFLTTQQTQYF. The DNA of the CDR3 is TGTGCCAGCAATTTTCTAACGACACAACAAACCCAGTACTTC.